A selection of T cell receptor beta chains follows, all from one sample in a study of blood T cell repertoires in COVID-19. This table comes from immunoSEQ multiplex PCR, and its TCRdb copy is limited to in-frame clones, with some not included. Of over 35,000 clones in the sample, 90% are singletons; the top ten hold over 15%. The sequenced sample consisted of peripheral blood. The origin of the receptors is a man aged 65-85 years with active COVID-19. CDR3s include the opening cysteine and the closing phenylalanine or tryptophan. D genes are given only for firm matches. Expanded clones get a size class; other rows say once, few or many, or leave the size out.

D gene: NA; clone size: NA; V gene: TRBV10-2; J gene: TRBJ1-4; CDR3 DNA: TGCGCCAGCAGTGAGTCGCAGGGCAGGGGTGAAAAACTGTTTTTT; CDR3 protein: CASSESQGRGEKLFF
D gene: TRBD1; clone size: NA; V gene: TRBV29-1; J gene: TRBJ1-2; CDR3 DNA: TGCAGCGTCACCGGGACAGGGGGGTCCTATGGCTACACCTTC; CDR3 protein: CSVTGTGGSYGYTF
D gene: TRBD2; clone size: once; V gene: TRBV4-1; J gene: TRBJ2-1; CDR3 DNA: TGCGCCAGCAGCCAAGCCCCCTTTGCTAGCGGGAGTGTGGATGAGCAGTTCTTC; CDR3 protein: CASSQAPFASGSVDEQFF
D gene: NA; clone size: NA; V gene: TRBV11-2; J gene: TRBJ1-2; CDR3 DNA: TGTGCCAGCAGCCCCCTCGCCAGGGTCGGTGGCTACACCTTC; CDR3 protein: CASSPLARVGGYTF
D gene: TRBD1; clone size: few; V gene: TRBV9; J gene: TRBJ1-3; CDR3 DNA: TGTGCCAGCAGCGCTAACAGGGGGCAGTCTGGAAACACCATATATTTT; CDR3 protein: CASSANRGQSGNTIYF
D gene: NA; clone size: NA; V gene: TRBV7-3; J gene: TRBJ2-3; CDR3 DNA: TGTGCCAGCAGCTTAAGCAGGGATACGCAGTATTTT; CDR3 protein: CASSLSRDTQYF
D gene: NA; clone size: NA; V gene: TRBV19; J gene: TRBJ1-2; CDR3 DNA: TGTGCCAGTAGTACTATTGACAGAACGAATAACTATGGCTACACCTTC; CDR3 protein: CASSTIDRTNNYGYTF
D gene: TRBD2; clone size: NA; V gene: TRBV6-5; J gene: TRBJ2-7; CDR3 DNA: TGTGCCAGCAGCCCGACTAGCGGATCTAGCTACGAGCAGTACTTC; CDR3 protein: CASSPTSGSSYEQYF
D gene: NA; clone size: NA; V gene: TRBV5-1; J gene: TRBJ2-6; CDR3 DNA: TGCGCCAGCAGCTTGGTGGCAGCTGGGGCCAACGTCCTGACTTTC; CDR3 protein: CASSLVAAGANVLTF
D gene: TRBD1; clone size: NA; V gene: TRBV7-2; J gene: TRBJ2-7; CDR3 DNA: TGTGCCAGCAGCTTAGACGGCAACAGGGGGCGGAACGAGCAGTACTTC; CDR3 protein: CASSLDGNRGRNEQYF
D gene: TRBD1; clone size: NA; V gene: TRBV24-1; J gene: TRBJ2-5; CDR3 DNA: TGTGCCACCAGTAGAACGTCCGGGACAGGGACGGGAGAGACCCAGTACTTC; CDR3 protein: CATSRTSGTGTGETQYF
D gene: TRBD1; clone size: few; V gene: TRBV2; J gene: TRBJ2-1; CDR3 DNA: TGTGCCAGCACCCAAGGGTGGGACAGAGGCAGGAAACTTGAGCAGTTCTTC; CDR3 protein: CASTQGWDRGRKLEQFF
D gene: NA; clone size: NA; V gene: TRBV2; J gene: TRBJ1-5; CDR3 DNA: TGTGCCAGCAGTGAGAGGGTTGGGAAGGGCAATCAGCCCCAGCATTTT; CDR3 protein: CASSERVGKGNQPQHF
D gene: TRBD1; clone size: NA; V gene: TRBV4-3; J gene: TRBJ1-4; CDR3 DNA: TGCGCCAGCAGCCACGAGGGACAGGGGAGTGAAAAACTGTTTTTT; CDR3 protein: CASSHEGQGSEKLFF
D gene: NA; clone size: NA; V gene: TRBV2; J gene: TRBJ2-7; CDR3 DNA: TGTGCCAGCAGTGAGACCCGGACATCCTACGAGCAGTACTTC; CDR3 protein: CASSETRTSYEQYF
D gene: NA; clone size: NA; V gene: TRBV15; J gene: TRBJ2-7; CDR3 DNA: TGTGCCACCAGCAGAGAGAGGAGCCGCGAGCAGTACTTC; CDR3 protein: CATSRERSREQYF
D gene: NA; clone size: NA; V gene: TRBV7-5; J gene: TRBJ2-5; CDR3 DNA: NA; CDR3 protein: CVRSLEEKVGCGSGPLLAQYF
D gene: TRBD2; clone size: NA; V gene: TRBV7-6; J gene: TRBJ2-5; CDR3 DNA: TGTGCCAGCAGCACGTTAGCGGGGGGGCCCGAGACCCAGTACTTC; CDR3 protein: CASSTLAGGPETQYF
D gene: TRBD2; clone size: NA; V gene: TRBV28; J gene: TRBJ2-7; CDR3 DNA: TGTGCCAGCAGCATACTCTCCGGGACTAGCGGGTTAGAGCAGTACTTC; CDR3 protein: CASSILSGTSGLEQYF
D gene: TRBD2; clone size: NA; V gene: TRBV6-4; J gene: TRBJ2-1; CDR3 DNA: TGTGCCAGCAGTGACGAAGCGGGGTACTACAATGAGCAGTTCTTC; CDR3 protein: CASSDEAGYYNEQFF
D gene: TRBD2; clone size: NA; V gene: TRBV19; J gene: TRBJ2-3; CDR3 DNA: TGTGCCAGTAGTAATCCGGGACTAGCGGGTTTCGGAGATACGCAGTATTTT; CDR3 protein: CASSNPGLAGFGDTQYF
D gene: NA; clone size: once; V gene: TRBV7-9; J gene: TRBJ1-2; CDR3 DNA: TGTGCCAGCAGCTTAGTTAGTGGGCCCTATGGCTACACCTTC; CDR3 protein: CASSLVSGPYGYTF
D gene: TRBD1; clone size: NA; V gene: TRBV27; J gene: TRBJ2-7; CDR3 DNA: TGTGCCAGCAGTTTTCGGAACAGGGGGGCTACTGAGCAGTACTTC; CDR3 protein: CASSFRNRGATEQYF
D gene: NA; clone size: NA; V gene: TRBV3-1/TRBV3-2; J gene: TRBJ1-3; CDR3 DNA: TGTGCCAGCAGCCGGAGTGGAAACACCATATATTTT; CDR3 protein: CASSRSGNTIYF
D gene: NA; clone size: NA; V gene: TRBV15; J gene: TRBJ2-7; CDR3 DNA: TGTGCCACCAGCAGAGATCTCGGTGGCTACGAGCAGTACTTC; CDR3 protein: CATSRDLGGYEQYF
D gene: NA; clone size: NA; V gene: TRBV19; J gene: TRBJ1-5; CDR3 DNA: TGTGCCAGTAGTATAGAGGGGGGACCCCCAAATCAGCCCCAGCATTTT; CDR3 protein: CASSIEGGPPNQPQHF
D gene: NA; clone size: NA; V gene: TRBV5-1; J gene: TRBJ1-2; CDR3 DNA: TGCGCCAGCAGCCCACATTGGCGTGGAGAACGGGGGAACTATGGCTACACCTTC; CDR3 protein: CASSPHWRGERGNYGYTF
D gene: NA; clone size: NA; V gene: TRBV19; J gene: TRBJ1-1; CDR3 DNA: TGTGCCAGTACCGACAGGTGGGAAGCTTTCTTT; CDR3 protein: CASTDRWEAFF
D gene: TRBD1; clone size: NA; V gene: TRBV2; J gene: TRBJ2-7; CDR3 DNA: TGTGCCAGCAGTGACTGGACAGGGGCCTACGAGCAGTACTTC; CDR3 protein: CASSDWTGAYEQYF
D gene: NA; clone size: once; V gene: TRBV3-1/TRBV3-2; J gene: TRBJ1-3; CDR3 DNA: TGTGCCAGCAGCCAAGAGGGAGGGATCGAAAACACCATATATTTT; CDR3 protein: CASSQEGGIENTIYF
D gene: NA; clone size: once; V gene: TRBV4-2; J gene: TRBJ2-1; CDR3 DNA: TGTGCCAGCAGTTCAACCGGGGGGACAAAGGTCGACAATGAGCAGTTCTTC; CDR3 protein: CASSSTGGTKVDNEQFF
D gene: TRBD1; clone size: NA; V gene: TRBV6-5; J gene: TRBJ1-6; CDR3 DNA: TGTGCCAGCAGTTACTCAAAGACAGGGGATTCACCCCTCCACTTT; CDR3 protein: CASSYSKTGDSPLHF
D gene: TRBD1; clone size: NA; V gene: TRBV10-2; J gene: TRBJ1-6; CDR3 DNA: TGCGCCAGCAGCCAGGACAGGGGCAATTCACCCCTCCACTTT; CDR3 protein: CASSQDRGNSPLHF
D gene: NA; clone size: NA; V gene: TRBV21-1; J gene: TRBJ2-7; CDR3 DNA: TGTGCCAGCAGCAAAGTGGCGGGGCCTAGCTCCTACGAGCAGTACTTC; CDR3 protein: CASSKVAGPSSYEQYF
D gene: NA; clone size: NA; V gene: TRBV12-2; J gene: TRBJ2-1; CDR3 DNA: TGTGCAAGTCGCCCCCGGGAGAATGAGCAGTTCTTC; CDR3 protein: CASRPRENEQFF
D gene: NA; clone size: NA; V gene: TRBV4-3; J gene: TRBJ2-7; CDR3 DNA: TGCGCCAGCAGCCAGAGGGCCCCGGAGGGACGGGTGAGCTCCTACGAGCAGTACTTC; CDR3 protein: CASSQRAPEGRVSSYEQYF
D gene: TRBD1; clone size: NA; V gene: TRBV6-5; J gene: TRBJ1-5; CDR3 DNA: TGTGCCAGCAGTAACTTCGGACAGGGAGGGTATCAGCCCCAGCATTTT; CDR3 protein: CASSNFGQGGYQPQHF
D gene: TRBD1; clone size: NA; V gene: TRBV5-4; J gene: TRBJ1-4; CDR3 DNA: TGTGCCAGCAGCGAAGACAGGGTATACGGGGAAAAACTGTTTTTT; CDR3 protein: CASSEDRVYGEKLFF
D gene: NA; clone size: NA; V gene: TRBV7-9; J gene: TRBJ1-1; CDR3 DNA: TGTGCCAGCAGCGGGAGCATCTCCATTTCCAACACTGAAGCTTTCTTT; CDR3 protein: CASSGSISISNTEAFF
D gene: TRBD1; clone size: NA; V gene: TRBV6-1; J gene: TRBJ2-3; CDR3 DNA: TGTGCCAGCAGTGCCCAGGCGAGGGGGCGGATCGATACGCAGTATTTT; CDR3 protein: CASSAQARGRIDTQYF
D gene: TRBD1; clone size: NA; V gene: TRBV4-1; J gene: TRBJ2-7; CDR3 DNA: TGCGCCAGCAGCCAACGACTTAGGACAGGGGGCGATTTGGCCTACGAGCAGTACTTC; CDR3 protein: CASSQRLRTGGDLAYEQYF
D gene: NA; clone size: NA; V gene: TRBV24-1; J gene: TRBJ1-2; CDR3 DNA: TGTGCCACCAGTGAGAGACACGGAATCTACACCTTC; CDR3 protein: CATSERHGIYTF
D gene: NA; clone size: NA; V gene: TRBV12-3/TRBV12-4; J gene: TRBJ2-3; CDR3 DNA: TGTGCCAGCAGTTTTTATACAGATACGCAGTATTTT; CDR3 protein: CASSFYTDTQYF
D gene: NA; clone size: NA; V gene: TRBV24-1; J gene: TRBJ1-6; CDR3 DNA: TGTGCCACCAGTGATGGCGGGGGGAGCAATTCACCCCTCCACTTT; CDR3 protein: CATSDGGGSNSPLHF
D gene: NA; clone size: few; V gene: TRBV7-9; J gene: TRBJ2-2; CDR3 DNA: TGTGCCAGCAGGCCGACAGGAAACACCGGGGAGCTGTTTTTT; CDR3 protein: CASRPTGNTGELFF
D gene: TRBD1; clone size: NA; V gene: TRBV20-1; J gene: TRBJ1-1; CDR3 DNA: TGCAGTGCGCGGACAGGGGAAGGAGCTTTCTTT; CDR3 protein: CSARTGEGAFF
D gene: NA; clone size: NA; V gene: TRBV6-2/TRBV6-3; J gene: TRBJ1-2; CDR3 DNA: TGTGCCAGCAGTCCCCGGGGTGGGGAAAGCTATGGCTACACCTTC; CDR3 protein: CASSPRGGESYGYTF
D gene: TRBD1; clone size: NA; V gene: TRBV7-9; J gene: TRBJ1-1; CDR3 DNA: TGTGCCAGCAGCTCCACAGGGGGGAGATTAAACACTGAAGCTTTCTTT; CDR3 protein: CASSSTGGRLNTEAFF
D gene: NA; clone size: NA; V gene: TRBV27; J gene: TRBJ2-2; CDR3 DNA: TGTGCCAGCAGTTTATCCAGGGTTTACACCGGGGAGCTGTTTTTT; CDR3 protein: CASSLSRVYTGELFF
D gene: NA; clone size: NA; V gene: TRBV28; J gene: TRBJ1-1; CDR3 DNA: TGTGCCAGCAGTTTGATCCCAACAGGGTCCGAAGCTTTCTTT; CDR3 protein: CASSLIPTGSEAFF
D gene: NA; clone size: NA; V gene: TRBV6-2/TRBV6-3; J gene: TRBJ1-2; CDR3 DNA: TGTGCCAGCAGCCCCCCCGGCAGGGCAAATGGCTACACCTTC; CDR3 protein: CASSPPGRANGYTF
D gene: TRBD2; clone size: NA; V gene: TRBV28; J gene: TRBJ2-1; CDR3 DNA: TGTGCCAGCAGTTGGGGCGGGAGGGCCTTCAATGAGCAGTTCTTC; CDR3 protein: CASSWGGRAFNEQFF
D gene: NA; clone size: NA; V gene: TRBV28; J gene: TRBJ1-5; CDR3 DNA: TGTGCCAGCAGTTCCGGGTCCGGCAATCAGCCCCAGCATTTT; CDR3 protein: CASSSGSGNQPQHF
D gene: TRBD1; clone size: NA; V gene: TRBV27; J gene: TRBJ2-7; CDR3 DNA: TGTGCCAGCAGTTTAGAGGGGGCCCCCTACGAGCAGTACTTC; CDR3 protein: CASSLEGAPYEQYF
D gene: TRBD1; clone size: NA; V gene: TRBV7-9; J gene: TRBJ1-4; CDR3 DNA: TGTGCCAGCAGCCTCGGGACAGCTAATGAAAAACTGTTTTTT; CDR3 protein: CASSLGTANEKLFF